In this sample, the clone carrying this T cell receptor beta chain turned up a few times. Its matching antigen is unknown. This record belongs to a study of molecular identifiers for immune sequencing clone quantification. Findings and caveats of the study: The share of molecules held by clones above 20 RNA copies was over 98% in effector cells and under 1% in naive cells.

MiXCR, applied by TCRdb to the PCR reads, yields one record per CDR3 protein. Here the sample spans under 600,000 distinct CDR3 sequences, roughly 25% being singletons. The germline V gene encodes CDR1 MNHEY and CDR2 SVGAGI. The germline V and J ends were trimmed by 6 bases and 10 bases, with 16 bases remaining between them. The CDR3 covers 13 residues. Sequences were obtained from naive CD8+ T cells from blood, with Jurkat cell RNA spiked in. As to subset: FACS-sorted CD8+CD4-CCR7+CD45RA+ naive T cells. This TCR was sampled from a human donor in good health. Some libraries in this study had Jurkat cell RNA spiked in. V is TRBV6-5 and J is TRBJ2-1; D tentatively fits TRBD1 or TRBD2 (5 bases each). CDR3 residues: CASRGDPPKEQFF. CDR3 in DNA: TGTGCCAGCAGAGGGGACCCCCCGAAGGAGCAGTTCTTC.